The sequence of this T cell receptor beta chain was determined in a study of long-term antiretroviral therapy in people with HIV. Study-wide results and limits: Control repertoires displayed wider CDR3 length ranges than the HIV repertoires.

With 2 bases removed from V and 0 bases from J, the gap between germline ends came to 20 bases. The CDR3 contains 19 residues. Germline lookup yields CDR1 SGHVS and CDR2 FQNEAQ. As to this clone: The antigen remains undetermined.

Runs used v3.0 of the immunoSEQ assay and were done at survey level. Clones were sequenced by immunoSEQ multiplex PCR, and TCRdb holds only the in-frame ones, with some missing. The sample includes roughly 34,000 clones, about four fifths of them seen just once. V usage is TRBV7-8 and J usage is TRBJ1-5; no clear D. Sequencing used unsorted PBMCs, obtained 1.9 years after starting antiretroviral therapy. The sequence came from a man aged 18 to 30 with HIV. In nucleotides, the CDR3 is TGTGCCAGCAGCTTATCGTCGACGGGTCTATTGTCTAGCAATCAGCCCCAGCATTTT. Translated, it gives CASSLSSTGLLSSNQPQHF.